This T cell receptor (beta chain) comes out of a study of PD-1 blockade in classical Hodgkin lymphoma. General study findings and limits: Patients excluded were those beginning nivolumab under 1 year after ASCT. For complete responders, baseline diversity was comparable to that of newly diagnosed patients. Newly diagnosed patients reportedly trailed healthy donors in baseline TCR diversity.

All patients relapsed after autologous stem cell transplantation, and brentuximab vedotin exposure varied. Clones were read by immunoSEQ multiplex PCR, and TCRdb kept only the in-frame ones, dropping some. The data show 43,000 or so clones, about 90% seen once. Points on this clone: Its antigen is as yet unknown.

V shed 3 bases, J shed 4 bases, and the junction held 7 bases outside the gene matches. This CDR3 has 17 residues. The gene calls are TRBV5-3 and TRBJ2-4; 13 bases match TRBD2. TRBV5-3 is marked as an open reading frame, function uncertain. The receptor was derived from a human donor with classical Hodgkin lymphoma. The material sequenced was peripheral blood mononuclear cells (PBMCs), taken at baseline. Here the CDR3 reads CARSSFWTSGRKNIQYF. The CDR3 bases are TGTGCCAGAAGCTCCTTTTGGACTAGCGGGAGAAAAAACATTCAGTACTTC.